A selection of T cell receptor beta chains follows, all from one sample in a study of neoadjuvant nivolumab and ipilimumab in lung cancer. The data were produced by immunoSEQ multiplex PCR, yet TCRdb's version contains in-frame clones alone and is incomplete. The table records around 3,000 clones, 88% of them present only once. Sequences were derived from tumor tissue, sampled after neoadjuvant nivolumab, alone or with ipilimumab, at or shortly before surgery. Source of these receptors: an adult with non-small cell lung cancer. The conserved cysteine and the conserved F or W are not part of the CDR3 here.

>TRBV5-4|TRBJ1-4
ASSQDRGPHNEKLF
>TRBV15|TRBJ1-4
ATSLPGFGDEKLF
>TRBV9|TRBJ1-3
ASSVARRSGDTIY
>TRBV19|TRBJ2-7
ASSWDSQNSYEQY
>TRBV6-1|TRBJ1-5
ASSDLGGQPQH
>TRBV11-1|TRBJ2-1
ASSAKERVRDEQF
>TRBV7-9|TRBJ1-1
ASSLAGITEAF
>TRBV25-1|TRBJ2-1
ASSEFSAGVGAGQQF
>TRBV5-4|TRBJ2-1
ASTTGTSVHNEQF
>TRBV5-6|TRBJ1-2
ASSLGVASGGYGYT
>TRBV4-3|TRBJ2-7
ASSRGTSGTGYEQY
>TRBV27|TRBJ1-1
ASSFGFPGSEAF
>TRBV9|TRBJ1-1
ASSVGTGTGGRNTEAF
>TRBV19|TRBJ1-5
ASSISTGGAGNQPQH
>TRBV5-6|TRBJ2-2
ASRETGQRNTGELF
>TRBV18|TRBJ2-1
ASQEQGANYNEQF
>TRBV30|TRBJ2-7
AWSGDNYEQY
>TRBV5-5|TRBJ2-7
ASSFSYEQY
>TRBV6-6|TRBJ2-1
ASTARYGYNEQF
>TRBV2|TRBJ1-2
ASNPDFYGYT
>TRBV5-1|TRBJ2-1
ASSLAGTSGTSSYNEQF
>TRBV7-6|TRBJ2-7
ASSLEDRGREQY
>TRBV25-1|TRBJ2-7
ASSNAPGSEQY
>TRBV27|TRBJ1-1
ASKGITEAF
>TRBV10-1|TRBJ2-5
RRWETQY
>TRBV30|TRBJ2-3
AWSVIVGTDTQY
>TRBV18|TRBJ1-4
ASSPGSGTNEKLF
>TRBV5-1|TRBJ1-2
ASSYERTGEGYT